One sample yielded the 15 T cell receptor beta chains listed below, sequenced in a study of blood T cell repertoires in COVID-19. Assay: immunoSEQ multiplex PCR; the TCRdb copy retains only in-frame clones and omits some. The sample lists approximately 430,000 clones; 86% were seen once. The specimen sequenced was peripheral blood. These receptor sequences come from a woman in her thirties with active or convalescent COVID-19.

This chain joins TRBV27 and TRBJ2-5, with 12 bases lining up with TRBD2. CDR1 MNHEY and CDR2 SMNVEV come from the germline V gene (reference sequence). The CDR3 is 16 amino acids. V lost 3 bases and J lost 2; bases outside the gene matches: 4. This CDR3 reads CASSFGLAGKQETQYF. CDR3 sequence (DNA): TGTGCCAGCAGTTTCGGACTAGCGGGGAAACAAGAGACCCAGTACTTC.

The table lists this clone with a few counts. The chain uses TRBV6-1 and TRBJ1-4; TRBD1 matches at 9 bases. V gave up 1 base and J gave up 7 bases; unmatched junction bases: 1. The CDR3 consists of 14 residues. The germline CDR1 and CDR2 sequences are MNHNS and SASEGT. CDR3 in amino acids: CASSEGTGVEKLFF. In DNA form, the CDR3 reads TGTGCCAGCAGTGAAGGGACAGGGGTTGAAAAACTGTTTTTT.

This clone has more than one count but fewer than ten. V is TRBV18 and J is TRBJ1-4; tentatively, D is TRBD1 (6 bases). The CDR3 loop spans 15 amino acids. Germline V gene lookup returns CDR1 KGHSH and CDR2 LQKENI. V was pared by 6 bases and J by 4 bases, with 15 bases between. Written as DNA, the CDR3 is TGTGCCAGCTCTCCCACAGGGTCGGGTAATGAAAAACTGTTTTTT. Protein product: CASSPTGSGNEKLFF.

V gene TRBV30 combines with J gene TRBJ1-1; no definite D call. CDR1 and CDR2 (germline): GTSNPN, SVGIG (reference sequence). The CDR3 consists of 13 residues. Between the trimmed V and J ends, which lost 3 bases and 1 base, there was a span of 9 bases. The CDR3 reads CAWRLQANTEAFF. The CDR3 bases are TGTGCCTGGAGACTACAAGCGAACACTGAAGCTTTCTTT.

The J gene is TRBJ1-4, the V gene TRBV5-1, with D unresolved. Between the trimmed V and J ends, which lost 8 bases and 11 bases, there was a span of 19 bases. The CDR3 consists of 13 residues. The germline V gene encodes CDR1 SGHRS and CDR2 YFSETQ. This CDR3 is CASRIAAGEKLFF. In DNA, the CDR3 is TGCGCCAGTAGAATTGCCGCGGGAGAGAAACTGTTTTTT.

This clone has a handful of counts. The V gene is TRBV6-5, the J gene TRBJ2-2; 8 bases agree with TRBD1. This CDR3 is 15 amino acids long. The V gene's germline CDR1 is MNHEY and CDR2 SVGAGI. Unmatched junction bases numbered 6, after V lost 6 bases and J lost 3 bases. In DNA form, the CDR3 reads TGTGCCAGCAGCGAGGGGGACAGGCACACCGGGGAGCTGTTTTTT. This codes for CASSEGDRHTGELFF.

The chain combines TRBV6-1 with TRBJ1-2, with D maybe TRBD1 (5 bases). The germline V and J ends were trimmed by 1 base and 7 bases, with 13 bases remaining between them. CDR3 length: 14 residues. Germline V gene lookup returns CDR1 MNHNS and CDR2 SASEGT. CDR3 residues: CASSEVGDSPGYTF. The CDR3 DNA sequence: TGTGCCAGCAGTGAAGTAGGGGACTCTCCTGGCTACACCTTC.

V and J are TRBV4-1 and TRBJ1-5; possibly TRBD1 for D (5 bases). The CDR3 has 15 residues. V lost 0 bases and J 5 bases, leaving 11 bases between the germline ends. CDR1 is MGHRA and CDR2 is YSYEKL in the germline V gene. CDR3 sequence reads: CASSQDSRVDQPQHF. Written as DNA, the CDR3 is TGCGCCAGCAGCCAAGACAGCAGGGTCGATCAGCCCCAGCATTTT.

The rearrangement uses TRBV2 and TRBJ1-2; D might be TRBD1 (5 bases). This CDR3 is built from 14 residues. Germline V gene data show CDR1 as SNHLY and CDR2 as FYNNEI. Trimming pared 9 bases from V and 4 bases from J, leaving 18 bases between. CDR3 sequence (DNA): TGTGCCAGTGGCGTTGGAGGGGATGCCTATGGCTACACCTTC. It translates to CASGVGGDAYGYTF.

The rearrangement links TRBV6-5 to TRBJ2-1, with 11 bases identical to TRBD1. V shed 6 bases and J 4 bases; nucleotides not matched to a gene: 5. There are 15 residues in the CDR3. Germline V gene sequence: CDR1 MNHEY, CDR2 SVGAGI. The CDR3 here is CASRGGTGGYNEQFF. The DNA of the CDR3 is TGTGCCAGCAGGGGAGGGACAGGGGGATACAATGAGCAGTTCTTC.

The CDR3 spells CASSESGQSSYNEQFF. DNA for the CDR3: TGCGCCAGCAGTGAGTCGGGACAGAGCTCCTACAATGAGCAGTTCTTC. This chain links TRBV10-2 with TRBJ2-1, with TRBD1 identical over 7 bases. CDR3 size: 16 residues. The ends lost 0 bases at V and 0 bases at J; junction bases unmatched: 2. The germline V gene has CDR1 WSHSY and CDR2 SAAADI.

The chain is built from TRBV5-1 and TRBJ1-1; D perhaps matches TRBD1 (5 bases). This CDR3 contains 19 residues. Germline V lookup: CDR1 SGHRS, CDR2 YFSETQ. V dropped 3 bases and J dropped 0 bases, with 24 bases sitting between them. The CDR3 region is CASSSKRQGGEPMNTEAFF. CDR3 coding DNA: TGCGCCAGCAGCTCGAAGCGGCAAGGAGGGGAGCCTATGAACACTGAAGCTTTCTTT.

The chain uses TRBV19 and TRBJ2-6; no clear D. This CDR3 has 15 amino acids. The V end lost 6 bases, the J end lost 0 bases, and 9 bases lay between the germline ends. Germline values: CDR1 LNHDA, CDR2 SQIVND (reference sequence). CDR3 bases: TGTGCCAGTAGGAGGATTGGCTCTGGGGCCAACGTCCTGACTTTC. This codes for CASRRIGSGANVLTF.

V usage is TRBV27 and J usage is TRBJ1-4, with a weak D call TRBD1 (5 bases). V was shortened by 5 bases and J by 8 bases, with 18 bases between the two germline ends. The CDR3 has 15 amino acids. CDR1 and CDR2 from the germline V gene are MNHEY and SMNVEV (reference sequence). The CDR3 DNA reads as TGTGCCAGCAGTCCCCTGGGCCAATCAGGGGAAAAACTGTTTTTT. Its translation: CASSPLGQSGEKLFF.

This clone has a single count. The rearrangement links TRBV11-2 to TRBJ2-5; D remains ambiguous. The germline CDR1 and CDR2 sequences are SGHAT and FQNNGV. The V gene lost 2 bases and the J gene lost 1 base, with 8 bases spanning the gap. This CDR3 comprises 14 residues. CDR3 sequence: CASSLHPSQETQYF. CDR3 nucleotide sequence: TGTGCCAGCAGCTTACACCCCAGCCAAGAGACCCAGTACTTC.